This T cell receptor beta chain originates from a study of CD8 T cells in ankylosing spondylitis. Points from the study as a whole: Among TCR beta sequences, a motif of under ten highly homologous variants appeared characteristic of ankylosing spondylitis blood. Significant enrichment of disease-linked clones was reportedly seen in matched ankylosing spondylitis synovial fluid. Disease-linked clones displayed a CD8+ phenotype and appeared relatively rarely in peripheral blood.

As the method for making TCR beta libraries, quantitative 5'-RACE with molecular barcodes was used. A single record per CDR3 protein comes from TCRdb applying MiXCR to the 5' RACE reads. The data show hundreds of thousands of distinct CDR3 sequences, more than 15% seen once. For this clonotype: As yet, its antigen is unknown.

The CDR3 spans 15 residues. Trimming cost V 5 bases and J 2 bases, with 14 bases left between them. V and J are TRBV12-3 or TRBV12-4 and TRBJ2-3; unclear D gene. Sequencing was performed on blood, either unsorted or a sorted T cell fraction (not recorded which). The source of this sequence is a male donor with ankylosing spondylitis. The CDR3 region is CASSTPSTFTDTQYF. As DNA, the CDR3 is TGTGCCAGCAGTACCCCAAGCACATTCACAGATACGCAGTATTTT.